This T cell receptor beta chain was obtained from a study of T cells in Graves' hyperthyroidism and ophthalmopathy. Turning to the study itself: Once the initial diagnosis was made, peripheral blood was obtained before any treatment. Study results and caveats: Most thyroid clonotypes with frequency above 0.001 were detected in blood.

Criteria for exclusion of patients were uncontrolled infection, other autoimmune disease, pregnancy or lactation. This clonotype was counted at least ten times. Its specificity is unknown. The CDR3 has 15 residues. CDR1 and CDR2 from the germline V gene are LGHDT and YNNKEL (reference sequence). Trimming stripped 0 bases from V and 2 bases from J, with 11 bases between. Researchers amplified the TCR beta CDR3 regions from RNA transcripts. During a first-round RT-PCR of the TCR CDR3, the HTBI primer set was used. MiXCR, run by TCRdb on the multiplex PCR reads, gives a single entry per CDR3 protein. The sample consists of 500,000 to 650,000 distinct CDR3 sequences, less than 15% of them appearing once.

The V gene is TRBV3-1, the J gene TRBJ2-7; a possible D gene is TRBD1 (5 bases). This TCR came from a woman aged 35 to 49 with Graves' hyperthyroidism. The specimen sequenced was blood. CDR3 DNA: TGTGCCAGCAGCCAAGACGTGAAGGGGACCTACGAGCAGTACTTC. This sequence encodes CASSQDVKGTYEQYF.